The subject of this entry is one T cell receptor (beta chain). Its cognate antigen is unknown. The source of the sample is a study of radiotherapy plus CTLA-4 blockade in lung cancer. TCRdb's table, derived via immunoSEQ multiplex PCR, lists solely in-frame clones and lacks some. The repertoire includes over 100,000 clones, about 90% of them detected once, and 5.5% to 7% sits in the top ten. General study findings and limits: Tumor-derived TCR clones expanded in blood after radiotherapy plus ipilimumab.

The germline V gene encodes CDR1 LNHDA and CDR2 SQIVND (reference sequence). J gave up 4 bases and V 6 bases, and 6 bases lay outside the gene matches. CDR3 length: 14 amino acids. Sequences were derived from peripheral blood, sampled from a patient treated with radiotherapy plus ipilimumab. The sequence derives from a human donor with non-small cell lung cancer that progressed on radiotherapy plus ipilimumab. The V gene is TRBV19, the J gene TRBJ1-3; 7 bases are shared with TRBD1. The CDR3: CASRGGGLGNTIYF. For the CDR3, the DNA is TGTGCCAGTAGAGGAGGGGGCTTAGGAAACACCATATATTTT.